This entry lists 16 T cell receptor beta chains sequenced from one sample in a study of cytomegalovirus exposure and HLA in healthy donors. The PCR was carried out with 60 Vbeta primers and 13 Jbeta primers. The table came from immunoSEQ multiplex PCR; TCRdb's copy has only in-frame clones and leaves some out. Of about 130,000 clones listed, 84% are singletons. Material for sequencing was PBMCs. The receptors were sampled from a man between 45 and 60 years old in good health and CMV-seronegative.

This clone appeared a single time. The genes are TRBV10-3 and TRBJ1-5; 8 bases are a match to TRBD1. CDR1 and CDR2 from the germline V gene are ENHRY and SYGVKD. This CDR3 is built from 15 residues. V gave up 10 bases and J gave up 7 bases; unmatched junction bases: 15. The DNA for the CDR3 is TGTGCCACCGGATTTGGACAGGGCGACGGGCAGCCCCAGCATTTT. This codes for CATGFGQGDGQPQHF.

The J gene is TRBJ2-7, the V gene TRBV19; a weak D match, TRBD1 (6 bases). This CDR3 is built from 13 residues. V lost 3 bases, J lost 1 base, and 7 bases lay in between. Per germline, CDR1 LNHDA and CDR2 SQIVND (reference sequence). CDR3 region: CASSMGQSYEQYF. CDR3 DNA sequence: TGTGCCAGTAGTATGGGACAATCCTACGAGCAGTACTTC.

This rearrangement joins TRBV7-3 to TRBJ2-1; 7 positions agree with TRBD1. V gave up 5 bases and J gave up 3 bases; unmatched junction bases: 7. Per germline, CDR1 SGHTA and CDR2 FQGTGA. CDR3 length equals 15 residues. CDR3 region: CASSPTGTDYNEQFF. As DNA, the CDR3 is TGTGCCAGCAGCCCTACCGGGACAGACTACAATGAGCAGTTCTTC.

The genes are TRBV30 and TRBJ1-1; D remains unclear. V lost 4 bases to trimming and J lost 4 bases, with 13 bases between them. Per the germline V gene, CDR1 is GTSNPN and CDR2 is SVGIG (reference sequence). The CDR3 runs 13 residues. The CDR3 spells CAWNYGGATEAFF. CDR3 in DNA: TGTGCCTGGAACTACGGCGGTGCCACTGAAGCTTTCTTT.

This clone showed up just a few times. The chain joins TRBV5-6 to TRBJ2-7; D is perhaps TRBD1 or TRBD2 (7 bases each). V was shortened by 4 bases and J by 5 bases, with 16 bases between the two germline ends. The CDR3 has 14 residues. In germline, CDR1 is SGHDT, CDR2 YYEEEE. The CDR3 protein is CASSLGGGWNEQYF. The CDR3 DNA reads TGTGCCAGCAGCCTGGGAGGGGGCTGGAACGAGCAGTACTTC.

The table lists this clone with a count of one. This rearrangement joins TRBV6-5 to TRBJ2-7, with TRBD1 matching over 8 bases. V dropped 6 bases and J dropped 3; count of bases not matched to a gene: 4. The CDR3 runs to 13 residues. Per the germline V gene, CDR1 is MNHEY and CDR2 is SVGAGI. In DNA form, the CDR3 reads TGTGCCAGCAGCCCCACAGGGGGCTACGAGCAGTACTTC. Its translation is CASSPTGGYEQYF.

V is TRBV7-9 and J is TRBJ1-1; 10 bases map to TRBD1. The CDR3 extends over 15 amino acids. Germline CDR1 SEHNR, CDR2 FQNEAQ (reference sequence). Unmatched junction bases numbered 8, after V lost 5 bases and J lost 5 bases. The CDR3 region is CASSQRDRGRTEAFF. CDR3 nucleotide sequence: TGTGCCAGCAGCCAACGGGACAGGGGTAGGACTGAAGCTTTCTTT.

The chain uses TRBV6-5 and TRBJ1-6; 7 bases agree with TRBD1. V lost 6 bases and J lost 8; bases outside the gene matches: 7. The germline V gene encodes CDR1 MNHEY and CDR2 SVGAGI. The CDR3 contains 14 residues. The CDR3 DNA follows: TGTGCCAGCAGCCCAGGACAGGATTATTCACCCCTCCACTTT. This translates into CASSPGQDYSPLHF.

This clone was seen more than once but under ten times. The V gene is TRBV6-1, the J gene TRBJ2-3; 10 nucleotides match TRBD2. This CDR3 has 15 residues. Trimming removed 1 base from V and 7 bases from J; junction bases left unmatched: 5. CDR1 is MNHNS and CDR2 is SASEGT in the germline V gene. The CDR3 DNA sequence: TGTGCCAGCAGTGAAGAGCGAGCGGGGGGGTATACGCAGTATTTT. It specifies CASSEERAGGYTQYF.

This clone has a handful of counts. The chain recombines TRBV27 with TRBJ1-6; 8 bases line up with TRBD1. Germline values: CDR1 MNHEY, CDR2 SMNVEV (reference sequence). This CDR3 has 16 amino acids. Trimming removed 6 bases from V and 8 bases from J; junction bases left unmatched: 12. CDR3 nucleotides: TGTGCCAGCAGAAAACAGGGGGTACAAGGGGATTCACCCCTCCACTTT. It encodes CASRKQGVQGDSPLHF.

This clone has more than one count but fewer than ten. This specimen includes other DNA sequences encoding the same CDR3. The chain recombines TRBV6-5 with TRBJ1-1; tentative D call: TRBD1 (6 bases). V lost 0 bases, J lost 2 bases, and 7 bases lay in between. Germline values: CDR1 MNHEY, CDR2 SVGAGI. The CDR3 has 14 amino acids. In DNA, the CDR3 is TGTGCCAGCAGTTACTCAGGGGGTAACACTGAAGCTTTCTTT. It encodes CASSYSGGNTEAFF.

This chain uses TRBV7-9 with TRBJ1-4; unclear D gene. This CDR3 has 12 residues. The germline V gene has CDR1 SEHNR and CDR2 FQNEAQ (reference sequence). Trimming took off 5 bases at V and 7 bases at J, with 8 bases between the two ends. The CDR3 region has the DNA TGTGCCAGCAGCGTATCCAGTGAAAAACTGTTTTTT. Its translation is CASSVSSEKLFF.

The chain joins TRBV6-5 to TRBJ1-2; D perhaps matches TRBD1 (6 bases). Germline CDR1 is MNHEY and CDR2 is SVGAGI. The length of the CDR3 is 13 residues. The V end was cut by 2 bases, the J end by 5 bases, with 9 bases between. CDR3 region: CASSYQRGYGYTF. Here the CDR3 DNA reads TGTGCCAGCAGTTACCAAAGGGGGTATGGCTACACCTTC.

The rearrangement joins TRBV2 to TRBJ2-7, with D perhaps TRBD1 (5 bases). Germline CDR1 SNHLY, CDR2 FYNNEI. The CDR3 is made up of 13 amino acids. Between the trimmed V and J ends, which lost 4 bases and 7 bases, there was a span of 14 bases. The CDR3 protein is CASSARGQPEQYF. For the CDR3, the DNA is TGTGCCAGCAGTGCCCGCGGACAACCTGAGCAGTACTTC.

This rearrangement joins TRBV5-6 to TRBJ2-3; D might be TRBD2 (7 bases). V was clipped by 4 bases and J by 5 bases, with 17 bases between them. Per germline, CDR1 SGHDT and CDR2 YYEEEE. The CDR3 is made up of 15 amino acids. The CDR3 protein is CASSGLGGAEDTQYF. In DNA form, the CDR3 reads TGTGCCAGCAGCGGATTAGGGGGGGCTGAAGATACGCAGTATTTT.

The chain recombines TRBV6-5 with TRBJ1-4; 8 bases are a match to TRBD1. The CDR3 is 14 residues long. The trim removed 6 bases at V and 8 bases at J, leaving 8 bases unmatched. Germline V gene lookup returns CDR1 MNHEY and CDR2 SVGAGI. The CDR3 region has the DNA TGTGCCAGCAGCCCCGACAGGGGAAGCGAAAAACTGTTTTTT. This codes for CASSPDRGSEKLFF.